This TCR beta chain derives from a study of CXCR3-negative and CXCR3-positive naive CD8 T cells. It was by 5' RACE with UMI labels that the TRB cDNA libraries were prepared. TCRdb reanalyzed the 5' RACE reads and collapses them to one entry per CDR3 protein, without DNA. Its listing shows fewer than 10,000 distinct CDR3 sequences. The CDR3 is made up of 15 amino acids. Per germline, CDR1 SGHVS and CDR2 FQNEAQ. V is TRBV7-8 and J is TRBJ2-3; the TCRdb call, TRBD1, lacks DNA for checking. The sequence came from a human donor in good health. Some clones in this sample may be carry-over from other donors' samples. Material: naive CXCR3- CD8+ T cells from blood. Subset of the sample: CD45RO-CCR7+CD27+CD95- naive CD8+ T cells lacking CXCR3 (TNR3-). The CDR3 protein is CASSETGTYTDTQYF.